Reported below is one T cell receptor (beta chain). What it recognizes is unknown. The CDR3 runs 15 residues. Trimming pared 0 bases from V and 0 bases from J, leaving 8 bases between. Looked up from germline, CDR1 is SGHAT and CDR2 is FQNNGV. Sequencing used immunoSEQ multiplex PCR; TCRdb keeps in-frame clones, though not all of them. The table includes 120,000 to 150,000 clones, approximately 78% detected once. These data are taken from a study of T cell responses to AZD1222 COVID-19 vaccine. Study-level points and caveats: Repertoires were obtained only post-peak T cell response. Donor demographics were predominantly white British with a female majority; clonal diversity may be underestimated.

Sequencing used peripheral blood, obtained on day 0 of MenACWY control vaccination. This chain uses TRBV11-2 with TRBJ1-2; D call uncertain. The TCR originated in an adult in good health. In DNA, the CDR3 is TGTGCCAGCAGCTTAGAGGGCAGCACTAACTATGGCTACACCTTC. Protein sequence: CASSLEGSTNYGYTF.